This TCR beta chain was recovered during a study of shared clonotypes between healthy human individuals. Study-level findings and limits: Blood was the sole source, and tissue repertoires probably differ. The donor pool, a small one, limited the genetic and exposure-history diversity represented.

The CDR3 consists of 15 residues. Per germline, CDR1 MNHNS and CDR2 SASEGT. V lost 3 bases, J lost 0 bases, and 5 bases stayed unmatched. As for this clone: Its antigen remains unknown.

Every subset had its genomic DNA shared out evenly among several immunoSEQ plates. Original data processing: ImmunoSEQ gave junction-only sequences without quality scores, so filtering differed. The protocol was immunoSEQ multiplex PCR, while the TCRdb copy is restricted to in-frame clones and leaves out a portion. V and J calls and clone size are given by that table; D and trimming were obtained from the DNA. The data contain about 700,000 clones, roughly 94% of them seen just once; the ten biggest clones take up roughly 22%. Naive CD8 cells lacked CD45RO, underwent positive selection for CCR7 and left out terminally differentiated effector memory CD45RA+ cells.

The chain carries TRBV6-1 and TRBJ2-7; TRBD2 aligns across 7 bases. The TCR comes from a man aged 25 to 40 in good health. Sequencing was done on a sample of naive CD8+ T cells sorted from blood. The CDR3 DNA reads TGTGCCAGCAGTGATTGGCTAGCGGCCTCCTACGAGCAGTACTTC. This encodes CASSDWLAASYEQYF.